The T cell receptor beta chain under discussion was sequenced for a study of blood T cells in healthy people across ages. General study findings and limits: Donor CMV status, an unknown factor, possibly confounded changes in expanded clonotypes.

Note on this clonotype: What it binds is unknown.

A J-beta primer mix and a sample-barcoded 5' primer were used in a second PCR of about 7 to 12 cycles. MiXCR, applied by TCRdb to the 5' RACE reads, yields one record per CDR3 protein. Of 800,000 to 1,300,000 distinct CDR3 sequences in the sample, about 23% were seen once. The V gene's germline CDR1 is SQVTM and CDR2 ANQGSEA. The V gene end was trimmed by 4 bases and the J gene end by 5 bases; junction bases not matched to a gene: 6. The CDR3 is 13 amino acids. Every sample had a minimum of 7 million PBMCs isolated. These sequences were also reported in another study, on T cells of mothers and their children.

Sequencing used blood. The clonotype comes from a girl aged 2 to 9 in good health. The chain employs TRBV29-1 and TRBJ2-7; 9 bases match TRBD2. The CDR3 DNA reads as TGCAGCGTTGTGGCTAGCGGGAACCACGAGCAGTACTTC. Translated: CSVVASGNHEQYF.